This is a list of T cell receptor beta chains from one sample in a study of sequential checkpoint blockade in melanoma. Clones were sequenced by immunoSEQ multiplex PCR, and TCRdb holds only the in-frame ones, with some missing. The data contain 20,000 to 25,000 clones, roughly four fifths of them singletons. Sample: CD8+ T cells sorted from blood (inferred from file names), taken from a patient given nivolumab and ipilimumab in sequence. The receptors originated from a human donor with melanoma. The CDR3 runs from the conserved cysteine through the conserved F or W. The order of the fields is V gene, clone size, J gene, D gene, CDR3 length, CDR3 protein, CDR3 DNA. D genes are given only for firm matches. Size is omitted from some rows. Given values are once, few, many or a class for expanded clones.

TRBV15	once	TRBJ2-7	NA	14	CATSRDHRGGEQYF	TGTGCCACCAGCAGAGACCACAGGGGGGGCGAGCAGTACTTC
TRBV19	NA	TRBJ2-4	TRBD1	15	CASTDRGPGGNIQYF	TGTGCCAGTACGGACAGGGGACCAGGCGGAAACATTCAGTACTTC
TRBV2	NA	TRBJ1-1	NA	16	CASSVERGAMNTEAFF	TGTGCCAGCAGTGTGGAGCGGGGGGCCATGAACACTGAAGCTTTCTTT
TRBV7-3	NA	TRBJ2-7	TRBD2	13	CASSLTSGTQQYF	TGTGCCAGCAGCTTGACTAGCGGGACCCAGCAGTACTTC
TRBV11-2	NA	TRBJ1-1	NA	14	CASTNPWAYSEAFF	TGTGCCAGTACGAACCCGTGGGCCTACTCTGAAGCTTTCTTT
TRBV6-5	few	TRBJ1-4	NA	14	CASSLGGANEKLFF	TGTGCCAGCAGTCTAGGGGGGGCCAATGAAAAACTGTTTTTT
TRBV5-1	NA	TRBJ2-7	NA	15	CASSLGGSSPYEQYF	TGCGCCAGCAGCTTGGGAGGGAGTTCCCCCTACGAGCAGTACTTC
TRBV19	NA	TRBJ1-5	TRBD1	13	CATRGTGVQPQHF	TGTGCCACCAGAGGGACAGGGGTTCAGCCCCAGCATTTT
TRBV27	NA	TRBJ2-4	TRBD1	15	CASRKGDRAKNIQYF	TGTGCCAGCAGAAAGGGGGACAGGGCCAAAAACATTCAGTACTTC
TRBV28	NA	TRBJ2-7	TRBD1	15	CASSYGGTGDHEQYF	TGTGCCAGCAGTTATGGAGGGACAGGGGACCACGAGCAGTACTTC
TRBV30	NA	TRBJ2-3	TRBD2	18	CAWQNSGTSGRSRDTQYF	TGTGCCTGGCAGAATTCCGGGACTAGCGGGAGGTCCAGAGATACGCAGTATTTT
TRBV4-3	NA	TRBJ1-3	NA	15	CASSQGLSSGSTIYF	TGCGCCAGCAGCCAAGGACTGAGCTCTGGAAGCACCATATATTTT
TRBV5-1	NA	TRBJ2-5	NA	14	CASSYRLGGETQYF	TGCGCCAGCAGTTACAGATTAGGGGGTGAGACCCAGTACTTC
TRBV2	few	TRBJ1-4	NA	13	CASRGGPNEKLFF	TGTGCCAGCAGGGGAGGGCCGAATGAAAAACTGTTTTTT
TRBV28	NA	TRBJ2-7	TRBD1	15	CASSHGQGGSYEQYF	TGTGCCAGCAGTCACGGACAGGGAGGTTCCTACGAGCAGTACTTC
TRBV7-2	NA	TRBJ2-2	TRBD2	14	CATRTSGRVGELFF	TGTGCCACCCGGACTAGCGGGAGGGTCGGGGAGCTGTTTTTT
TRBV19	NA	TRBJ2-2	NA	14	CATADGKNTGELFF	TGTGCCACCGCTGACGGGAAGAACACCGGGGAGCTGTTTTTT
TRBV5-1	NA	TRBJ2-5	NA	15	CASSPWTVAKETQYF	TGCGCCAGCAGCCCCTGGACAGTCGCTAAAGAGACCCAGTACTTC
TRBV7-8	NA	TRBJ2-7	NA	14	CASSLGAVNYEQYF	TGTGCCAGCAGCTTAGGCGCGGTTAACTACGAGCAGTACTTC
TRBV5-1	NA	TRBJ1-1	NA	14	CASSLRQVNTEAFF	TGCGCCAGCAGCTTGAGACAGGTGAACACTGAAGCTTTCTTT
TRBV2	few	TRBJ2-6	TRBD1	19	CASSGFTGGAYSGANVLTF	TGTGCCAGCAGTGGTTTCACAGGGGGCGCGTACTCTGGGGCCAACGTCCTGACTTTC
TRBV7-2	NA	TRBJ2-1	NA	15	CASSNDRAVANEQFF	TGTGCCAGCAGCAACGACAGAGCCGTGGCTAATGAGCAGTTCTTC
TRBV27	NA	TRBJ2-7	NA	14	CASSRYRVAYEQYF	TGTGCCAGCAGTCGCTACAGGGTCGCGTACGAGCAGTACTTC
TRBV7-6	few	TRBJ2-3	NA	14	CASSPWTGTDTQYF	TGTGCCAGCAGCCCGTGGACAGGCACAGATACGCAGTATTTT
TRBV27	NA	TRBJ2-7	NA	14	CASSPSGGTYEQYF	TGTGCCAGCAGTCCTTCTGGAGGGACCTACGAGCAGTACTTC
TRBV19	NA	TRBJ2-2	NA	15	CASSPGLSWVGELFF	TGTGCCAGTAGTCCGGGACTTTCTTGGGTCGGGGAGCTGTTTTTT
TRBV9	NA	TRBJ1-3	NA	15	CASSPSSFSGNTIYF	TGTGCCAGCAGCCCGTCCTCCTTCTCTGGAAACACCATATATTTT
TRBV11-3	NA	TRBJ1-1	TRBD1	14	CASSVGGVGTEAFF	TGTGCCAGCAGCGTAGGGGGCGTCGGCACTGAAGCTTTCTTT
TRBV29-1	NA	TRBJ2-5	TRBD2	13	CSVAGLPQETQYF	TGCAGCGTTGCGGGACTACCCCAAGAGACCCAGTACTTC
TRBV2	NA	TRBJ2-7	NA	14	CASSRQGGSNEQYF	TGTGCCAGCAGCAGACAGGGAGGCAGCAACGAGCAGTACTTC
TRBV2	few	TRBJ2-5	TRBD1	15	CASSAPGQGVETQYF	TGTGCCAGCAGTGCACCGGGACAGGGTGTAGAGACCCAGTACTTC
TRBV12-5	NA	TRBJ1-6	NA	12	CASGLQNSPLHF	TGTGCTAGTGGTTTGCAGAATTCACCCCTCCACTTT
TRBV7-3	NA	TRBJ2-1	TRBD2	17	CASSLQASGGSYNEQFF	TGTGCCAGCAGCTTACAAGCTAGCGGGGGGTCCTACAATGAGCAGTTCTTC
TRBV9	once	TRBJ2-7	TRBD1	15	CASSAQGQNLGAQYF	TGTGCCAGCAGCGCCCAGGGACAGAACCTTGGGGCGCAGTACTTC
TRBV28	NA	TRBJ2-4	NA	16	CASSSEGLGAKNIQYF	TGTGCCAGCAGTTCGGAGGGCTTAGGGGCCAAAAACATTCAGTACTTC
TRBV20-1	NA	TRBJ2-7	NA	11	CSAQGTYEQYF	TGCAGTGCTCAGGGGACCTACGAGCAGTACTTC
TRBV2	NA	TRBJ1-2	NA	14	CASSETDRYYGYTF	TGTGCCAGCAGTGAAACCGACAGATACTATGGCTACACCTTC
TRBV15	NA	TRBJ2-1	NA	13	CATSGHRGNEQFF	TGTGCCACCAGCGGACACCGAGGAAATGAGCAGTTCTTC
TRBV5-1	NA	TRBJ1-4	NA	16	CASSLGQGKANEKLFF	TGCGCCAGCAGCTTGGGGCAGGGGAAGGCTAATGAAAAACTGTTTTTT
TRBV6-6	NA	TRBJ2-1	TRBD1	14	CASARQGAANEQFF	TGTGCCAGCGCAAGACAGGGGGCGGCCAATGAGCAGTTCTTC
TRBV7-2	once	TRBJ2-2	NA	14	CASSQGHTTGELFF	TGTGCCAGCAGCCAGGGACATACCACCGGGGAGCTGTTTTTT
TRBV5-1	NA	TRBJ1-1	TRBD1	18	CASSLVVGQGALGTEAFF	TGCGCCAGCAGCTTGGTAGTCGGGCAGGGGGCTCTTGGCACTGAAGCTTTCTTT
TRBV7-2	once	TRBJ2-6	TRBD1	17	CASSLSGQGYGANVLTF	TGTGCCAGCAGCTTATCGGGACAGGGGTACGGGGCCAACGTCCTGACTTTC
TRBV7-8	few	TRBJ1-1	NA	14	CASSFLGANTEAFF	TGTGCCAGCAGCTTTTTGGGGGCGAACACTGAAGCTTTCTTT